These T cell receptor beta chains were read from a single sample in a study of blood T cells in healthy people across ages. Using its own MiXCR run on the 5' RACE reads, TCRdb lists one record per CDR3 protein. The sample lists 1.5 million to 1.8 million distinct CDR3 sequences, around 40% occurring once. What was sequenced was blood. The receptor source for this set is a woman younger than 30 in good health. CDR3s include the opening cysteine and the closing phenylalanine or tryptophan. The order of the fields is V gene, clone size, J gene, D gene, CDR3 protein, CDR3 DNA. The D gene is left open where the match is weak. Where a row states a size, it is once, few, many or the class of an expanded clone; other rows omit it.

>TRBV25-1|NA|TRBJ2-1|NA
CASSEGRGGRSYNEQFF
TGTGCCAGCAGTGAGGGCCGGGGAGGAAGGTCCTACAATGAGCAGTTCTTC
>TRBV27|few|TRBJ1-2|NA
CASRGGRVEGYTF
TGTGCCAGCAGGGGGGGCAGGGTAGAAGGCTACACCTTC
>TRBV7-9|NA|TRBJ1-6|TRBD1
CASRGTGINSPLHF
TGTGCCAGCAGAGGGACAGGGATTAATTCACCCCTCCACTTT
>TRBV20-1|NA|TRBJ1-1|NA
CSARALPTGKYQNTEAFF
TGCAGTGCTAGAGCCCTCCCGACAGGCAAATATCAGAACACTGAAGCTTTCTTT
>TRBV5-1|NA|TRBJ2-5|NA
CTSSLRWGPEETQYF
TGCACCAGCAGCTTGAGATGGGGACCTGAAGAGACCCAGTACTTC
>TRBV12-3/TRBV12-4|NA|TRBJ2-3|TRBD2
CASRDSVAGGTDTQYF
TGTGCCAGCAGGGACTCAGTAGCGGGGGGGACAGATACGCAGTATTTT
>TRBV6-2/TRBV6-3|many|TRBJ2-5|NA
CASSYPDWESETQYF
TGTGCCAGCAGTTACCCCGACTGGGAAAGCGAGACCCAGTACTTC
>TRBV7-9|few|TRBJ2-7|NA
CASSDGLAPRNEQYF
TGTGCCAGCAGCGACGGCCTCGCCCCCCGCAATGAGCAGTACTTC
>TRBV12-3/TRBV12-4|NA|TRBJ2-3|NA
CASSPYGDTQYF
TGTGCCAGCAGTCCTTATGGAGATACGCAGTATTTT
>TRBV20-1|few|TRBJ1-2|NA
CSAIEIRTGYGYTF
TGCAGTGCTATAGAAATACGGACGGGCTATGGCTACACCTTC
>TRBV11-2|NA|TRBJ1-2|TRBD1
CASSLGRQGINYGYTF
TGTGCCAGCAGCTTAGGTCGACAGGGGATAAACTATGGCTACACCTTC
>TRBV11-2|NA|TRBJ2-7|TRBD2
CASSLEGWGTSGNYNEQYF
TGTGCCAGCAGCTTAGAAGGGTGGGGGACTAGCGGGAACTACAATGAGCAGTACTTC
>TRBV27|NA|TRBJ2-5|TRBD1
CASTLGTGDNEQYF
TGTGCCAGCACCCTCGGGACAGGCGACAATGAGCAGTACTTC
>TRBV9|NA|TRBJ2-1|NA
CASSVTSSGNEQFF
TGTGCCAGCAGCGTAACTAGCTCTGGCAATGAGCAGTTCTTC
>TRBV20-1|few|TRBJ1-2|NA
CSARIPGWNRYTF
TGCAGTGCTAGGATCCCAGGATGGAACCGCTACACCTTC
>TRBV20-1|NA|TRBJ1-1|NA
CSARGGNEAFF
TGCAGTGCTAGAGGAGGGAATGAAGCTTTCTTT
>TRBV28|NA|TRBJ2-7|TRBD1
CASSSLRQGATNYRAGVYEQYF
TGTGCCAGCAGTTCGCTCCGACAGGGGGCCACCAACTACCGAGCGGGAGTGTACGAGCAGTACTTC
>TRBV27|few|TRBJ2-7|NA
CASSLFDRPPRESYEQYF
TGTGCCAGCAGTTTATTTGACAGGCCCCCACGGGAGAGCTACGAGCAGTACTTC
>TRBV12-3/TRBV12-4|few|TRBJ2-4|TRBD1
CASSFPTGVGNIQYF
TGTGCCAGCAGCTTTCCGACAGGGGTGGGAAACATTCAGTACTTC
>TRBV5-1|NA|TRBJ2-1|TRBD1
CASSLQPGQSYNEQFF
TGCGCCAGCAGCTTGCAACCGGGACAGTCCTACAATGAGCAGTTCTTC
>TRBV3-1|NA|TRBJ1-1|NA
CASSQFLNTEAFF
TGTGCCAGCAGCCAATTTTTGAACACTGAAGCTTTCTTT
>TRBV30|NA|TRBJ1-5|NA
CAWSLEGNQPQHF
TGTGCCTGGAGTCTAGAGGGGAACCAGCCCCAGCATTTT
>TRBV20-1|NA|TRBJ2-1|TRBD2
CSARRPSGGEQFF
TGCAGTGCTAGAAGGCCTAGCGGGGGTGAGCAGTTCTTC
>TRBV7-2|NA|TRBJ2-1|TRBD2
CTSSWRGTSEEQFF
TGTACCAGCAGCTGGCGGGGGACTAGCGAGGAGCAGTTCTTC
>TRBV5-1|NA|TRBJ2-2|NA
CASSLNGYTGELFF
TGCGCCAGCAGCTTGAACGGTTACACCGGGGAGCTGTTTTTT
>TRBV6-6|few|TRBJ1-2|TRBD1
CASSYGGQYYGYTF
TGTGCCAGCAGTTATGGGGGACAGTACTATGGCTACACCTTC
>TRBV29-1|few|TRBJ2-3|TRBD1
CITTGSLADTQYF
TGCATCACGACAGGGTCATTGGCAGATACGCAGTATTTT
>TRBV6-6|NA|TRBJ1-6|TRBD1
CASNRDRGESPLHF
TGTGCCAGCAATAGGGACAGGGGGGAGTCACCCCTCCACTTT
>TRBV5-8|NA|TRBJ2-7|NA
CARQRRNGHEQYF
TGTGCCAGACAACGTAGGAATGGGCACGAGCAGTACTTC
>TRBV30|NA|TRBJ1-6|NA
CAWSNRDNSPLHF
TGTGCCTGGAGTAACAGGGATAATTCACCCCTCCACTTT
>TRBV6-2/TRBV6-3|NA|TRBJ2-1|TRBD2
CASSYPTSGMSSYNEQFF
TGTGCCAGCAGTTACCCCACTAGCGGGATGAGCTCCTACAATGAGCAGTTCTTC
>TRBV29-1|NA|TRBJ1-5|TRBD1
CSAGQGSDQPQHF
TGCAGCGCAGGACAGGGTTCGGATCAGCCCCAGCATTTT
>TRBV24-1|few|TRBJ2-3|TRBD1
CATSDTRQGGDTQYF
TGTGCCACCAGTGATACCCGACAGGGGGGGGATACGCAGTATTTT
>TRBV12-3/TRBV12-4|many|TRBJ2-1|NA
CASSSMNSVYNEQFF
TGTGCCAGCAGTTCCATGAATAGCGTATACAATGAGCAGTTCTTC
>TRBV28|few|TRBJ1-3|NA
CASSLGGVISGNTIYF
TGTGCCAGCAGTTTAGGAGGGGTAATCTCTGGAAACACCATATATTTT
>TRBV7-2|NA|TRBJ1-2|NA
CASSSRTEDNLYGYTF
TGTGCCAGCAGCTCTCGGACGGAGGATAATCTCTATGGCTACACCTTC
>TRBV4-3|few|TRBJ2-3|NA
CASSQATAIGTDTQYF
TGCGCCAGCAGCCAAGCCACGGCGATTGGCACAGATACGCAGTATTTT
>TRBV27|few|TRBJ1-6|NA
CASSQTWTASPHHF
TGTGCCAGCAGTCAAACATGGACAGCCTCACCCCACCACTTT
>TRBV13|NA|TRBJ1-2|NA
CASSLANSGYYGYTF
TGTGCCAGCAGCTTAGCGAACTCAGGGTACTATGGCTACACCTTC
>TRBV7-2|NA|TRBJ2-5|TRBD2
CASSLGAVAGVETQYF
TGTGCCAGCAGCTTAGGTGCGGTAGCGGGAGTAGAGACCCAGTACTTC
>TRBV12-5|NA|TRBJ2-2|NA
CASGSLDFRYGTGELFF
TGTGCTAGTGGTTCCCTTGATTTCCGGTATGGCACCGGGGAGCTGTTTTTT
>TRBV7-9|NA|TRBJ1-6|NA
CASSLGGDSPLHF
TGTGCCAGCAGCTTAGGGGGCGATTCACCCCTCCACTTT
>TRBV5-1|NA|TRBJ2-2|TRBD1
CASSLGQGLDYTGELFF
TGCGCCAGCAGCTTGGGACAGGGCCTTGATTACACCGGGGAGCTGTTTTTT
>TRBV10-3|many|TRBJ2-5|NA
CAISESNGETQYF
TGTGCCATCAGTGAGTCGAACGGGGAGACCCAGTACTTC
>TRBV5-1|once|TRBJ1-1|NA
CASSLASSNTEAFF
TGCGCCAGCAGCTTGGCCAGTTCGAACACTGAAGCTTTCTTT
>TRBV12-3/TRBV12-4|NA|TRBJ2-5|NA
CASSFGRGPKETQYF
TGTGCCAGCAGTTTTGGACGAGGTCCGAAAGAGACCCAGTACTTC
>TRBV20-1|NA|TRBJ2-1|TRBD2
CSARDPYSGRRYNEQFF
TGCAGTGCTAGAGATCCCTATAGCGGGAGACGGTACAATGAGCAGTTCTTC
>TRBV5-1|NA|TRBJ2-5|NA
CASSLEMNSYNEQYF
TGCGCCAGCAGCTTGGAAATGAACTCCTACAATGAGCAGTACTTC
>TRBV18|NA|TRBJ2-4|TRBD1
CASSPLGQGDIQYF
TGTGCCAGCTCACCGCTGGGACAGGGGGACATTCAGTACTTC
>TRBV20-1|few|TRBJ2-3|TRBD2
CSSEPPSGGTDTQYF
TGCAGTTCCGAGCCCCCTAGCGGGGGCACAGATACGCAGTATTTT
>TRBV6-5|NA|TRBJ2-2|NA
CASTDGGATHTGELFF
TGTGCCAGCACCGACGGGGGTGCAACCCACACCGGGGAGCTGTTTTTT
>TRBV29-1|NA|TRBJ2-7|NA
CSVEDQGLPKRPYEQYF
TGCAGCGTTGAAGATCAGGGACTCCCAAAGCGACCCTACGAGCAGTACTTC
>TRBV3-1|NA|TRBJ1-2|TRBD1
CASSQTGVDYGYTF
TGTGCCAGCAGCCAGACAGGGGTGGACTATGGCTACACCTTC
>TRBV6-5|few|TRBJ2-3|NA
CASTSASTDTQYF
TGTGCCAGCACTAGCGCGTCCACAGATACGCAGTATTTT
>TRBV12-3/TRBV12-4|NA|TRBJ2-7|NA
CASSLSRAFSSYNEQYF
TGTGCCAGCAGTCTTTCAAGGGCATTCAGCTCCTACAATGAGCAGTACTTC